This is a list of T cell receptor beta chains from one sample in a study of CD8+CD57+ T cells in acquired aplastic anemia. TCRdb recomputed calls from the reads with MiXCR, one row per CDR3 protein. The sample has fewer than 200,000 distinct CDR3 sequences; around half are singletons. The sequencing input was sorted CD4+, CD8+, or CD8+CD57+ T cells (not recorded which) from PBMCs. These receptors all come from a human donor with aplastic anemia. CDR3s include the opening cysteine and the closing phenylalanine or tryptophan. A D gene is named only where the DNA matches it firmly. Clone size, where shown, is once, few, many, or a class for clones that have expanded.

>TRBV2|TRBD1|.|TRBJ2-7|13
CASRRQGAYEQYF
TGTGCCAGCAGGAGGCAGGGGGCCTACGAGCAGTACTTC
>TRBV20-1|TRBD1|.|TRBJ1-2|14
CSALLPIGTGDHTF
TGCAGTGCACTTCTGCCCATCGGGACAGGGGACCACACCTTC
>TRBV24-1|.|.|TRBJ1-5|12
CATSVPSGPQHF
TGTGCCACCAGTGTGCCCTCCGGGCCCCAGCATTTT
>TRBV5-1|.|few|TRBJ2-1|16
CASSLEGTNLYNEQFF
TGCGCCAGCAGCTTGGAGGGCACCAACCTATACAATGAGCAGTTCTTC
>TRBV20-1|TRBD2|once|TRBJ2-7|16
CSAPPLGVAGSYEQYF
TGCAGTGCTCCCCCCTTGGGTGTAGCGGGCTCCTACGAGCAGTACTTC
>TRBV10-2|.|.|TRBJ2-5|14
CASSPHRERETQYF
TGCGCCAGCAGTCCACACAGGGAGCGAGAGACCCAGTACTTC
>TRBV10-3|TRBD1|.|TRBJ2-5|15
CAISEGTGIWGAQYF
TGTGCCATCAGTGAAGGGACAGGGATTTGGGGGGCCCAGTACTTC
>TRBV4-3|.|.|TRBJ2-3|16
CASSQDRSSSAGTQYF
TGCGCCAGCAGCCAAGATCGGAGCTCCTCTGCCGGTACGCAGTATTTT
>TRBV20-1|.|few|TRBJ1-5|14
CSARGGAEYQPQHF
TGCAGTGCTAGAGGGGGGGCGGAATATCAGCCCCAGCATTTT
>TRBV5-1|.|many|TRBJ1-1|12
CASRDPNTEAFF
TGCGCCAGCAGGGATCCGAACACTGAAGCTTTCTTT
>TRBV12-3/TRBV12-4|TRBD2|.|TRBJ2-1|17
CASSTGLAGGPKLEQFF
TGTGCCAGCAGTACCGGACTAGCGGGGGGGCCGAAGCTTGAGCAGTTCTTC
>TRBV20-1|TRBD2|many|TRBJ2-5|13
CSGARGGRETQYF
TGCAGTGGGGCGCGGGGGGGCAGGGAGACCCAGTACTTC
>TRBV10-2|.|.|TRBJ2-7|13
CASSVDSPYEQYF
TGCGCCAGCAGTGTCGACAGTCCCTACGAGCAGTACTTC
>TRBV10-3|.|.|TRBJ2-7|14
CASSDGVGTYEQYF
TGTGCCAGCAGTGACGGGGTAGGGACCTACGAGCAGTACTTC
>TRBV20-1|.|many|TRBJ1-2|15
CSARGRLGQAYGYTF
TGCAGTGCTAGAGGCCGCCTCGGACAAGCTTATGGCTACACCTTC
>TRBV6-1|TRBD1|.|TRBJ2-2|16
CASSLTKGANTGELFF
TGTGCCAGCAGCCTGACCAAGGGGGCAAACACCGGGGAGCTGTTTTTT